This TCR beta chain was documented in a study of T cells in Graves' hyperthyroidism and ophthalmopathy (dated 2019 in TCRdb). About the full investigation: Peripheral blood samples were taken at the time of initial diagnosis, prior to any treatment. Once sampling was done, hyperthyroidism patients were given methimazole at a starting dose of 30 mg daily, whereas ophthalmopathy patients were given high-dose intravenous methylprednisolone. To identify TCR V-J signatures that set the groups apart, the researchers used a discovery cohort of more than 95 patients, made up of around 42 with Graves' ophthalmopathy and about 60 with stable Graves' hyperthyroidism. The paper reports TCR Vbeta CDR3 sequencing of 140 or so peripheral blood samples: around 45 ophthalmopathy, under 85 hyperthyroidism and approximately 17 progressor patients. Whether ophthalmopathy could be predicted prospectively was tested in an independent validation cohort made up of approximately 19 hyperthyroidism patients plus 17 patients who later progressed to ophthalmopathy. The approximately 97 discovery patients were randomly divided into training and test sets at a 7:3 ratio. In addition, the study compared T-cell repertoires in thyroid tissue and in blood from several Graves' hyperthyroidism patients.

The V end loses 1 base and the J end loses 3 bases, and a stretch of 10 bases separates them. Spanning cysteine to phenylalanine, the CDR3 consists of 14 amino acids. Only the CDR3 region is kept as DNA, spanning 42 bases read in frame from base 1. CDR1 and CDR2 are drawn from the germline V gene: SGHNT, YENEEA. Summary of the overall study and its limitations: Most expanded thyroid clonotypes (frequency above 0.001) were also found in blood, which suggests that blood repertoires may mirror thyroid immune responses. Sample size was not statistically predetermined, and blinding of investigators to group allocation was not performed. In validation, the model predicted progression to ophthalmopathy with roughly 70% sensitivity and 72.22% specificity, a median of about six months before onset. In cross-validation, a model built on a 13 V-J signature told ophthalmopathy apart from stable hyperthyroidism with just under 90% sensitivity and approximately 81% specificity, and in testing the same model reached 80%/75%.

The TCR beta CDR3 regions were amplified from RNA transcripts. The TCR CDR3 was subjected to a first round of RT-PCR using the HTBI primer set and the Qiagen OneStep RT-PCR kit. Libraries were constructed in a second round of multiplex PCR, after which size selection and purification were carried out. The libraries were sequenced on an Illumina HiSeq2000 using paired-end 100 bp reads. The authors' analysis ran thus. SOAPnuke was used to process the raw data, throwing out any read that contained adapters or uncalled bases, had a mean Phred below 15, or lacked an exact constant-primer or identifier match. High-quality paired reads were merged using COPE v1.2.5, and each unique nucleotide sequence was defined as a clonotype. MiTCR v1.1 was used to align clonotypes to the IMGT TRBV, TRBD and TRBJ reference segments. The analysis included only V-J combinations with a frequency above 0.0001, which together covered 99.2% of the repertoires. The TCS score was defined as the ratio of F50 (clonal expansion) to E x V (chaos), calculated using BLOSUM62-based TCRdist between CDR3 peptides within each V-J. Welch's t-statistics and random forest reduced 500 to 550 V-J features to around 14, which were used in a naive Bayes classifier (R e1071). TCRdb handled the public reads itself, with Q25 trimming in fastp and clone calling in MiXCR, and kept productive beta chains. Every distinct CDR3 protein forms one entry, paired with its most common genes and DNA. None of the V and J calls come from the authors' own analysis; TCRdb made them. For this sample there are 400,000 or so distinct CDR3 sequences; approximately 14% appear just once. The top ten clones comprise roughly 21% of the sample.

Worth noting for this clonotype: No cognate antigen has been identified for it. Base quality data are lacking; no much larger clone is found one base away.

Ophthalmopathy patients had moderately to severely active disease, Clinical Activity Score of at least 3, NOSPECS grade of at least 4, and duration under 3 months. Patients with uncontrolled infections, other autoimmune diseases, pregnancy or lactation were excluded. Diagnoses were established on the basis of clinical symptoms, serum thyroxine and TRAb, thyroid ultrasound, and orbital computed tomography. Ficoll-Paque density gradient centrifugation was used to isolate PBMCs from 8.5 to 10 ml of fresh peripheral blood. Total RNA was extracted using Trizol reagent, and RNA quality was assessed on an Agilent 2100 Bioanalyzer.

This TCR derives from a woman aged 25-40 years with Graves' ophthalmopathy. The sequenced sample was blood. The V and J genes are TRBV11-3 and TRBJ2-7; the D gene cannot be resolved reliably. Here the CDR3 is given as CASSLGGDHYEQYF. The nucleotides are TGTGCCAGCAGCTTAGGTGGAGACCACTACGAGCAGTACTTC.